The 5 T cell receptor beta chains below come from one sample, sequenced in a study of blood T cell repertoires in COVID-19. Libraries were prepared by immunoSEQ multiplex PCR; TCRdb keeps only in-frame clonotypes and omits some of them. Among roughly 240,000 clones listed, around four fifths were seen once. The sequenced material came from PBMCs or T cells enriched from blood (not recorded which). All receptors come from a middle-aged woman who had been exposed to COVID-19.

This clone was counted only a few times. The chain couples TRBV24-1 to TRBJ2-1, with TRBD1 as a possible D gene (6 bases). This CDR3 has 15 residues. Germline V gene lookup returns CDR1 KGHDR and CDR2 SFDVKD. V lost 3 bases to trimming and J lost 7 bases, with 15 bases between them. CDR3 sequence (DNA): TGTGCCACCAGTGATCCTAGGGGGACGGGGAATGAGCAGTTCTTC. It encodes CATSDPRGTGNEQFF.

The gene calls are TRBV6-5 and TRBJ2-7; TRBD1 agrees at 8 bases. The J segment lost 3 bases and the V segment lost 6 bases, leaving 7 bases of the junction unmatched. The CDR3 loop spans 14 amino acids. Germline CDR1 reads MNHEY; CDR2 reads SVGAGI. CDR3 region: CASRPDRADYEQYF. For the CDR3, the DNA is TGTGCCAGCAGACCGGACAGGGCCGACTACGAGCAGTACTTC.

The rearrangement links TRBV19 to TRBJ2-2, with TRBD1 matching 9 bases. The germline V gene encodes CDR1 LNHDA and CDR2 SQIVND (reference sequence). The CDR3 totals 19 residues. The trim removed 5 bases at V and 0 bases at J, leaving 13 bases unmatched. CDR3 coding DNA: TGTGCCAGTAGTTCCCCCAACCACGGACAGGGGTCGAACACCGGGGAGCTGTTTTTT. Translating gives CASSSPNHGQGSNTGELFF.

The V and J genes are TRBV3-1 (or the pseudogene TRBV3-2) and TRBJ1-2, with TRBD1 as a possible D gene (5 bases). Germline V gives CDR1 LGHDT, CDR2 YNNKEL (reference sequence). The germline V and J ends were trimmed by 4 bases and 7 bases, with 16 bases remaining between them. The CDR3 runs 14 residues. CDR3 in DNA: TGTGCCAGCAGCCTAGGGGCAAATGGGGCTGGCTACACCTTC. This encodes CASSLGANGAGYTF.

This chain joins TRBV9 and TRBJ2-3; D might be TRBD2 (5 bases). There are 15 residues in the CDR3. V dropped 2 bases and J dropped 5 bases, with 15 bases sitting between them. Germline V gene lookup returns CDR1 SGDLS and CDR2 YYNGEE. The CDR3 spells CASSVSLAGGDTQYF. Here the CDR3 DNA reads TGTGCCAGCAGCGTGAGCCTAGCTGGTGGAGATACGCAGTATTTT.